In its sample, the clone carrying this TCR beta chain was seen many times. This sample's time point: newly diagnosed GD, antithyroid drugs for less than 3 months. RNA isolated from PBMCs was used to make the TCR library. Germline lookup yields CDR1 MNHEY and CDR2 SMNVEV (reference sequence). The V and J ends lost 5 bases and 0 bases respectively, with 14 bases between them. The CDR3 sequence is 15 residues long. Construction of TCR beta libraries relied on iRepertoire HTBI primers and on Arm-PCR targeting CDR3 regions. From the multiplex PCR reads, TCRdb called clonotypes with MiXCR, one entry per CDR3 protein. The data hold 420,000 or so distinct CDR3 sequences, with about 17% observed a single time. The sample belongs to a study of regulatory T cells in long-lasting Graves disease. These data were likewise used in another study, on T cells in Graves' hyperthyroidism and ophthalmopathy. According to that study: Researchers found most expanded thyroid clonotypes above 0.001 in blood as well.

The sample here was peripheral blood mononuclear cells (PBMCs), taken at new diagnosis, from a patient treated with antithyroid drugs. This clonotype originated in a woman aged 18-30 years with Graves disease. The chain combines TRBV27 with TRBJ2-7; no definite D call. CDR3 amino acids: CASSHGGLSSYEQYF. The CDR3 DNA is TGTGCCAGCAGTCATGGCGGCCTCAGCTCCTACGAGCAGTACTTC.